This T cell receptor beta chain was found in a study of CD8 T cells in Susac syndrome. The CDR3 loop spans 11 amino acids. Germline CDR1 SGHTA, CDR2 FQGNSA. V was shortened by 8 bases and J by 6 bases, with 8 bases between the two germline ends. Sequencing of TCR beta was undertaken in CD8+ and CD4+ T cells derived from blood. cDNA came from about 0.46 to 1 ug RNA primed by random hexamers. In TCRdb, the immunoSEQ multiplex PCR reads were re-called with MiXCR into one record per CDR3 protein. The profile shows roughly 110,000 distinct CDR3 sequences, approximately 93% of them singletons. The sequence was obtained from a human donor with Susac syndrome. The rearrangement joins TRBV7-2 to TRBJ2-1; D is unclear. The sample comprised CD8+ T cells from PBMCs. In nucleotides, the CDR3 is TGTGCCAGCTCCGGGTTCAATGAGCAGTTCTTC. Its protein product is CASSGFNEQFF. The variable domain in full, with the rest retrieved from reference TRBV7-2 and TRBJ2-1, is GAGVSQSPSNKVTEKGKDVELRCDPISGHTALYWYRQSLGQGLEFLIYFQGNSAPDKSGLPSDRFSAERTGGSVSTLTIQRTQQEDSAVYLCASSGFNEQFFGPGTRLTVL.